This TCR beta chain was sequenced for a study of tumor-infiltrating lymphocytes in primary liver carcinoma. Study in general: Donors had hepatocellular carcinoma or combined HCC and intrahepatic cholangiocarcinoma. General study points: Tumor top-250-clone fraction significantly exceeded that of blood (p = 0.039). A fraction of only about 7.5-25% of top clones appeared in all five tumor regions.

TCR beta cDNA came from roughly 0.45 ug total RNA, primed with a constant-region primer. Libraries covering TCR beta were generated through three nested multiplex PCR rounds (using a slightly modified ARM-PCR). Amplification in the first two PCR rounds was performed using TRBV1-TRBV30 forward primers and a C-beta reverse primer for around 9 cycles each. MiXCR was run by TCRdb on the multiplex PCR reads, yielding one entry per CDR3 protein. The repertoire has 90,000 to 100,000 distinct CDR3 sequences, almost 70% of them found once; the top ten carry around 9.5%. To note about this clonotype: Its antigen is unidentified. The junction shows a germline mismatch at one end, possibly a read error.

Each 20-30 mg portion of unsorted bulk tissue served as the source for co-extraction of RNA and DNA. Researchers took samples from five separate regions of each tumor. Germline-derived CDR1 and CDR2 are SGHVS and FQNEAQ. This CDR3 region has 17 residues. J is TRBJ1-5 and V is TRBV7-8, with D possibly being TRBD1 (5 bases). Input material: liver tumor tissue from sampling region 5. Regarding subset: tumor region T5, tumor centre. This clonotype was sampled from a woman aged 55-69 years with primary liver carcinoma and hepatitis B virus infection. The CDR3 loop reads CASSLAPVEGGRQPQQF. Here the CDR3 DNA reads TGTGCCAGCAGCTTAGCCCCCGTCGAGGGTGGGAGACAGCCCCAGCAGTTT.